The clone carrying this TCR beta chain was picked up a small number of times. Its antigen is unidentified. The CDR3 runs 14 residues. The germline V gene has CDR1 MNHNS and CDR2 SASEGT. V was clipped by 6 bases and J by 4 bases; unmatched bases: 7. The sample originates from a study of cytomegalovirus exposure and HLA in healthy donors. Across the study: Across 350 to 500 genotyped donors, about 81% landed in the Caucasian-associated ancestry cluster. Study-level results: Researchers reportedly found TCR beta sequences accurately predicted most subjects' HLA-A and HLA-B alleles. Data from an earlier analysis indicated that most TCR beta V segments were productive either about 87% or about 30% of the time.

At the time of sampling, donors were nominally healthy, though unrecorded immune exposures were likely. The study ran its PCR with 60 Vbeta and 13 Jbeta primers. Here immunoSEQ multiplex PCR was the method, and the copy in TCRdb shows in-frame clones only, minus some. The sample includes more than 110,000 clones, more than 9.5% of them seen just once. The source is a man aged 50-60 years in good health and CMV-seronegative. The chain has TRBV6-1 and TRBJ2-5, with TRBD1 matching over 8 bases. Sequenced material: PBMCs. The CDR3 coding sequence is TGTGCCAGCAGCGACCCGGACAGGGCAGAGACCCAGTACTTC. Translating it yields CASSDPDRAETQYF.